This T cell receptor (beta chain) is from a study of CD8 T cells in Susac syndrome. Germline V lookup: CDR1 MRHNA, CDR2 SNTAGT. The CDR3 has 15 amino acids. Trimming removed 1 base at V and 0 bases at J, with 7 bases between. Concerning this clonotype itself: Antigen specificity is unknown.

Findings and limits, study-wide: Clonal expansion was not seen in any Susac syndrome CD4+ T cell repertoire. Regarding the TCR sequencing and HLA analysis, the study admitted that a relatively small number of individuals were involved.

As judged by recently defined diagnostic criteria, patients with Susac syndrome had definite or probable disease. The authors reverse transcribed roughly 0.5 to 1 ug RNA with random hexamers. MiXCR, applied by TCRdb to the immunoSEQ multiplex PCR reads, yields one record per CDR3 protein. The sample contains tens of thousands of distinct CDR3 sequences, roughly 93% of which appear only once. This TCR derives from a human donor with Susac syndrome. The material sequenced was CD4+ T cells from PBMCs. The chain has TRBV6-4 and TRBJ2-4; D is ambiguous. CDR3 sequence: CASSDFQQAKNIQYF. CDR3 coding DNA: TGTGCCAGCAGTGACTTTCAGCAAGCCAAAAACATTCAGTACTTC.